What follows are 22 T cell receptor beta chains derived from one specimen sequenced in a study of control samples from healthy donors and cancer patients. Libraries were prepared by immunoSEQ multiplex PCR; TCRdb keeps only in-frame clonotypes and omits some of them. Seen here are some 9,800 clones, around 90% observed once, and the top ten hold about a fifth. The sequencing input was PBMCs. These receptors were collected from a man in his fifties or sixties with colorectal cancer.

This sequence joins TRBV30 and TRBJ1-6; a possible D gene is TRBD1 (5 bases). Deletions cut 0 bases from V and 4 bases from J, with 16 bases between. This CDR3 contains 17 residues. CDR1 is GTSNPN, CDR2 SVGIG, per germline (reference sequence). The CDR3 sequence is CAWSVGIRGSYNSPLHF. CDR3 coding DNA: TGTGCCTGGAGTGTTGGAATTAGGGGCAGTTATAATTCACCCCTCCACTTT.

The chain has TRBV28 and TRBJ1-1; no clear D gene. V lost 6 bases to trimming and J lost 1 base, with 12 bases between them. Germline-derived CDR1 and CDR2 are MDHEN and SYDVKM. The CDR3 is 14 amino acids. CDR3 in amino acids: CASRPTTANTEAFF. The CDR3, as DNA: TGTGCCAGCAGGCCGACCACAGCGAACACTGAAGCTTTCTTT.

The chain combines TRBV7-2 with TRBJ1-1, with D maybe TRBD1 (5 bases). V gave up 5 bases and J gave up 10 bases, with 20 bases separating them. Germline V gene lookup returns CDR1 SGHTA and CDR2 FQGNSA. The CDR3 has 14 amino acids. DNA of the CDR3: TGTGCCAGCAGCCTAGGGGCTCACGGTCAGGGAGCTTTCTTT. Translation: CASSLGAHGQGAFF.

J is TRBJ2-3 and V is TRBV23-1, with no clear D. TRBV23-1 is given ORF status, its function remaining uncertain. Trimming cost V 1 base and J 4 bases, with 15 bases left between them. The CDR3 totals 16 residues. The CDR3 bases are TGCGCCAGCAGTCAATTTTGGGTGGTTACGGCAGATACGCAGTATTTT. Protein: CASSQFWVVTADTQYF.

This chain connects TRBV6-5 to TRBJ2-1; 8 positions agree with TRBD1. Germline trimming cut 8 bases from V and 15 bases from J; bases unmatched to any gene: 6. The CDR3 sequence is 10 residues long. Germline V CDR1 and CDR2: MNHEY, SVGAGI. CDR3 sequence: CASGQGLSFF. Written as DNA, the CDR3 is TGTGCCAGCGGACAGGGCCTATCGTTCTTC.

The chain employs TRBV7-8 and TRBJ2-7, with D tentatively TRBD1 (5 bases). This CDR3 is built from 15 residues. Germline CDR1 SGHVS, CDR2 FQNEAQ. Trimming stripped 1 base from V and 2 bases from J, with 12 bases between. The CDR3 coding sequence is TGTGCCAGCAGCTTAGTCGCGTCAGGGACCTACGAGCAGTACTTC. This translates into CASSLVASGTYEQYF.

The chain uses TRBV28 and TRBJ2-1; no definite D call. CDR3 length: 16 residues. V was clipped by 5 bases and J by 0 bases, with 14 bases between them. Germline V gene data show CDR1 as MDHEN and CDR2 as SYDVKM. The CDR3 coding sequence is TGTGCCAGCAGTCCAAGACGAAGGACCTCCTACAATGAGCAGTTCTTC. The encoded protein is CASSPRRRTSYNEQFF.

The chain employs TRBV19 and TRBJ1-3; D is perhaps TRBD1 (5 bases). From germline, CDR1 is LNHDA and CDR2 SQIVND (reference sequence). Trimming shortened V by 3 bases and J by 0 bases, and 12 bases separated the two germline ends. The CDR3 runs to 16 residues. The CDR3 region is CASSITDTSSGNTIYF. CDR3 coding DNA: TGTGCCAGTAGTATTACGGACACCAGCTCTGGAAACACCATATATTTT. Complete variable domain (other parts from reference TRBV19 and TRBJ1-3): DGGITQSPKYLFRKEGQNVTLSCEQNLNHDAMYWYRQDPGQGLRLIYYSQIVNDFQKGDIAEGYSVSREKKESFPLTVTSAQKNPTAFYLCASSITDTSSGNTIYFGEGSWLTVV.

This clone showed up just once. This sequence joins TRBV7-9 and TRBJ1-2; a weak D match, TRBD1 (5 bases). The V end lost 3 bases, the J end lost 9 bases, and 20 bases lay between the germline ends. The V gene's germline CDR1 is SEHNR and CDR2 FQNEAQ (reference sequence). The length of the CDR3 is 15 residues. CDR3 loop: CASSLMGRTYASYTF. CDR3 sequence (DNA): TGTGCCAGCAGCTTGATGGGACGGACGTATGCGAGCTACACCTTC.

J is TRBJ1-6 and V is TRBV4-3; 7 bases map to TRBD1. Germline V lookup: CDR1 LGHNA, CDR2 YSLEER. The CDR3 is 15 residues long. Unmatched junction bases numbered 8, after V lost 5 bases and J lost 7 bases. This CDR3 is CASSDRQGLNSPLHF. The CDR3 region has the DNA TGCGCCAGCAGCGACCGACAGGGACTAAATTCACCCCTCCACTTT.

This chain links TRBV7-8 with TRBJ1-4; the D is unclear. Germline V gene data show CDR1 as SGHVS and CDR2 as FQNEAQ. The CDR3 consists of 19 residues. Deletions cut 2 bases from V and 1 base from J, with 20 bases between. The CDR3 coding sequence is TGTGCCAGCAGCTTAACGTTCGGGCGTCAGCGTAGAACTAATGAAAAACTGTTTTTT. Translation: CASSLTFGRQRRTNEKLFF. Full variable domain (missing parts from reference TRBV7-8 and TRBJ1-4): GAGVSQSPRYKVAKRGQDVALRCDPISGHVSLFWYQQALGQGPEFLTYFQNEAQLDKSGLPSDRFFAERPEGSVSTLKIQRTQQEDSAVYLCASSLTFGRQRRTNEKLFFGSGTQLSVL.

The chain joins TRBV5-6 to TRBJ2-5, with TRBD1 matching over 7 bases. The V gene end was trimmed by 2 bases and the J gene end by 3 bases; junction bases not matched to a gene: 4. This CDR3 is built from 14 residues. The V gene's germline CDR1 is SGHDT and CDR2 YYEEEE. CDR3 amino acids: CASSFSGTEETQYF. The CDR3 coding sequence is TGTGCCAGCAGCTTTTCCGGGACAGAAGAGACCCAGTACTTC.

CDR3 DNA sequence: TGTGCCACCAGTGATCCCAGGGACTCACCCCTCCACTTT. It specifies CATSDPRDSPLHF. This chain connects TRBV24-1 to TRBJ1-6; possible D gene TRBD1, 5 bases. The CDR3 extends over 13 amino acids. Germline V gene lookup returns CDR1 KGHDR and CDR2 SFDVKD. V dropped 3 bases and J dropped 10 bases, with 9 bases sitting between them.

The rearrangement uses TRBV4-1 and TRBJ2-3; 11 bases are a match to TRBD2. Germline V CDR1 and CDR2: MGHRA, YSYEKL. V shed 1 base and J 2 bases; nucleotides not matched to a gene: 2. The CDR3 consists of 16 residues. The CDR3 region is CASSQGLAGNTDTQYF. Here the CDR3 DNA reads TGCGCCAGCAGCCAAGGACTAGCGGGGAACACAGATACGCAGTATTTT.

The CDR3 loop is CASSPRQGAPMNTEAFF. The CDR3 DNA reads as TGCGCCAGCAGCCCCCGACAGGGGGCCCCCATGAACACTGAAGCTTTCTTT. J is TRBJ1-1 and V is TRBV4-1; TRBD1 matches at 10 bases. Trimming at V came to 4 bases and at J to 0 bases, leaving 8 bases not matched to a gene. Germline V lookup: CDR1 MGHRA, CDR2 YSYEKL. The CDR3 length is 17 residues.

This clone was observed a few times. This rearrangement joins TRBV30 to TRBJ1-1, with no clear D. The CDR3 runs to 11 residues. Trimming cost V 0 bases and J 7 bases, with 6 bases left between them. Germline V lookup: CDR1 GTSNPN, CDR2 SVGIG (reference sequence). The CDR3 DNA reads as TGTGCCTGGAGTGTAAACGGTGAAGCTTTCTTT. This translates into CAWSVNGEAFF.

The chain links TRBV6-6 to TRBJ2-5; no definite D call. The V end lost 6 bases, the J end lost 5 bases, and 13 bases lay between the germline ends. Looked up from germline, CDR1 is MNHNY and CDR2 is SVGAGI (reference sequence). This CDR3 comprises 13 residues. The chain's CDR3 is CASSRRALETQYF. CDR3 bases: TGTGCCAGCAGCAGAAGGGCGTTGGAGACCCAGTACTTC.

This clone was recorded a few times. V is TRBV4-3 and J is TRBJ1-3; 9 bases line up with TRBD1. This CDR3 has 14 amino acids. Germline assignment: CDR1 LGHNA and CDR2 YSLEER. The junction had 2 bases not matched to a gene; V was cut back by 4 bases and J by 4 bases. The CDR3 nucleotides read TGCGCCAGCAGCCCGGGACAGGGAGGAAACACCATATATTTT. This translates into CASSPGQGGNTIYF.

This chain joins TRBV7-9 and TRBJ1-1; D unresolved. CDR1 is SEHNR and CDR2 is FQNEAQ in the germline V gene (reference sequence). This CDR3 has 12 residues. V was cut by 6 bases and J by 10 bases, with 15 bases left in between. CDR3 DNA sequence: TGTGCCAGCAGATCGTCGGGCGACCGAGCTTTCTTT. Its protein is CASRSSGDRAFF.

This chain uses TRBV10-1 with TRBJ1-6; D not resolved. Per the germline V gene, CDR1 is WNHNN and CDR2 is SYGVQD (reference sequence). The ends were cut back, 6 bases at V and 0 bases at J, with 18 bases in the middle. The CDR3 loop spans 18 amino acids. CDR3: CASRLRAGSSSYNSPLHF. The CDR3 nucleotides read TGCGCCAGCAGACTGAGGGCAGGTTCCAGCTCCTATAATTCACCCCTCCACTTT.

The chain combines TRBV7-9 with TRBJ1-4; 8 positions agree with TRBD1. The CDR3 loop spans 16 amino acids. Per the germline V gene, CDR1 is SEHNR and CDR2 is FQNEAQ (reference sequence). The V segment lost 4 bases and the J segment 4 bases; nucleotides outside the gene matches: 8. CDR3 coding DNA: TGTGCCAGCAGCTGGGGACAGGAGGCTATTAATGAAAAACTGTTTTTT. The encoded protein is CASSWGQEAINEKLFF.

The chain uses TRBV6-2 or TRBV6-3 and TRBJ2-5, with 7 bases matching TRBD1. Germline loops: CDR1 MNHEY, CDR2 SVGEGT. V was clipped by 0 bases and J by 4 bases; unmatched bases: 8. The CDR3 spans 16 residues. The CDR3: CASSYSLLPGGETQYF. DNA for the CDR3: TGTGCCAGCAGTTACTCTCTCCTACCAGGGGGAGAGACCCAGTACTTC.